The 14 T cell receptor beta chains given below trace back to one sample, sequenced in a study of blood T cell repertoires in COVID-19. The method was immunoSEQ multiplex PCR; TCRdb's version includes in-frame clones alone and lacks a portion of them. The table records about 220,000 clones, 82% of them present only once. The sequencing input was peripheral blood. Receptor source: an elderly woman with acute or convalescent COVID-19.

The chain has TRBV12-3 or TRBV12-4 and TRBJ2-1; unclear D gene. V lost 6 bases and J 6 bases, leaving 12 bases between the germline ends. This CDR3 comprises 13 residues. This CDR3 reads CASSLGQANEQFF. DNA of the CDR3: TGTGCCAGCAGCCTGGGCCAAGCCAATGAGCAGTTCTTC.

The count of this clone is one. The chain employs TRBV3-1 (or the pseudogene TRBV3-2) and TRBJ2-1, with 8 positions matching TRBD2. The J segment lost 4 bases and the V segment lost 1 base, leaving 3 bases of the junction unmatched. Germline assignment: CDR1 LGHDT and CDR2 YNNKEL (reference sequence). This CDR3 contains 15 residues. The CDR3 DNA follows: TGTGCCAGCAGCCAAGCCTTAGCGGGGTACAATGAGCAGTTCTTC. This codes for CASSQALAGYNEQFF.

The gene calls are TRBV3-1 (or the pseudogene TRBV3-2) and TRBJ2-5; 9 positions agree with TRBD2. The V gene end was trimmed by 5 bases and the J gene end by 5 bases; junction bases not matched to a gene: 15. Per the germline V gene, CDR1 is LGHDT and CDR2 is YNNKEL (reference sequence). The CDR3 runs to 17 residues. The CDR3 protein is CASSKVGGGALGETQYF. CDR3 in DNA: TGTGCCAGCAGCAAAGTAGGCGGGGGGGCCTTAGGGGAGACCCAGTACTTC.

DNA of the CDR3: TGTGCCAGCAGCTTGCCCGTCACAGCGAACACCGGGGAGCTGTTTTTT. Translation gives CASSLPVTANTGELFF. The chain combines TRBV9 with TRBJ2-2; D remains ambiguous. This CDR3 spans 16 amino acids. From germline, CDR1 is SGDLS and CDR2 YYNGEE. Trimming took 4 bases from V and 0 from J, leaving 13 bases between them.

This clone came up a few times. The chain combines TRBV9 with TRBJ1-5, with D possibly being TRBD1 (6 bases). Per germline, CDR1 SGDLS and CDR2 YYNGEE. The CDR3 spans 14 residues. The V end was cut by 0 bases, the J end by 6 bases, with 10 bases between. Here the CDR3 DNA reads TGTGCCAGCAGCGTAGCGGGGGGGCCTCAGCCCCAGCATTTT. This translates into CASSVAGGPQPQHF.

The chain employs TRBV6-6 and TRBJ1-1; the match to TRBD1 covers 9 bases. The CDR3 consists of 15 residues. CDR1 MNHNY and CDR2 SVGAGI come from the germline V gene (reference sequence). Germline trimming cut 6 bases from V and 2 bases from J; bases unmatched to any gene: 7. CDR3 protein: CASRPQGAFNTEAFF. CDR3 coding DNA: TGTGCCAGCAGGCCACAGGGGGCTTTTAACACTGAAGCTTTCTTT.

The CDR3 loop reads CASSYSGSTNYGYTF. CDR3 nucleotide sequence: TGTGCCAGCAGTTACTCGGGCTCCACTAACTATGGCTACACCTTC. V gene TRBV6-5 combines with J gene TRBJ1-2, with D unresolved. CDR1 is MNHEY and CDR2 is SVGAGI in the germline V gene. CDR3 length: 15 amino acids. Trimming shortened V by 0 bases and J by 0 bases, and 8 bases separated the two germline ends.

The V and J genes are TRBV18 and TRBJ2-2; maybe TRBD2 (5 bases). CDR1 is KGHSH, CDR2 LQKENI, per germline. V lost 3 bases and J 0 bases, leaving 8 bases between the germline ends. CDR3 length: 15 residues. CDR3 sequence reads: CASSPSGTNTGELFF. CDR3 nucleotide sequence: TGTGCCAGCTCACCGAGCGGTACGAACACCGGGGAGCTGTTTTTT.

The chain joins TRBV24-1 to TRBJ2-3; D is perhaps TRBD2 (5 bases). Germline CDR1 and CDR2: KGHDR and SFDVKD. Trimming took off 7 bases at V and 0 bases at J, with 10 bases between the two ends. The CDR3 runs to 14 residues. This CDR3 is CATSRDPSTDTQYF. The CDR3, as DNA: TGTGCCACCAGCCGGGATCCTAGCACAGATACGCAGTATTTT.

The gene calls are TRBV12-3 or TRBV12-4 and TRBJ2-7; TRBD2 might be the D (6 bases). Trimming cost V 1 base and J 7 bases, with 11 bases left between them. The CDR3 runs to 13 residues. This chain's CDR3 is CASSLGGVYEQYF. The CDR3 nucleotides read TGTGCCAGCAGTTTAGGGGGGGTTTATGAGCAGTACTTC.

This CDR3 is CASSPRDSPNYGYTF. The CDR3 DNA follows: TGTGCCAGCAGCCCAAGGGACTCCCCTAACTATGGCTACACCTTC. The rearrangement links TRBV7-9 to TRBJ1-2, with D possibly being TRBD1 (5 bases). The V and J ends lost 5 bases and 0 bases respectively, with 13 bases between them. The CDR3 has 15 amino acids. In germline, CDR1 is SEHNR, CDR2 FQNEAQ (reference sequence).

The rearrangement uses TRBV28 and TRBJ1-4; TRBD1 matches 8 bases. Germline-derived CDR1 and CDR2 are MDHEN and SYDVKM. CDR3 length equals 14 residues. After removal of 7 bases from V and 5 bases from J, the junction contained 6 bases not matched to a gene. The CDR3 protein is CASIKQGGNEKLFF. The CDR3 DNA reads TGTGCCAGCATTAAACAGGGGGGGAATGAAAAACTGTTTTTT.

This clone appeared a single time. This rearrangement joins TRBV6-1 to TRBJ1-3, with 10 bases aligning to TRBD1. The CDR3 sequence is 16 residues long. V trimming: 3 bases; J trimming: 2 bases; junction bases outside the gene matches: 4. Per the germline V gene, CDR1 is MNHNS and CDR2 is SASEGT. The CDR3 DNA is TGTGCCAGCAGTGAGCGAGACAGGGGGCCTGGAAACACCATATATTTT. Translated: CASSERDRGPGNTIYF.

The chain links TRBV5-4 to TRBJ1-1, with 7 positions matching TRBD1. CDR1 and CDR2 (germline): SGHNT, YYREEE (reference sequence). V shed 0 bases and J 4 bases; nucleotides not matched to a gene: 3. The CDR3 totals 14 residues. CDR3 protein: CASSLGQGVTEAFF. The DNA for the CDR3 is TGTGCCAGCAGCTTGGGGCAGGGGGTCACTGAAGCTTTCTTT.